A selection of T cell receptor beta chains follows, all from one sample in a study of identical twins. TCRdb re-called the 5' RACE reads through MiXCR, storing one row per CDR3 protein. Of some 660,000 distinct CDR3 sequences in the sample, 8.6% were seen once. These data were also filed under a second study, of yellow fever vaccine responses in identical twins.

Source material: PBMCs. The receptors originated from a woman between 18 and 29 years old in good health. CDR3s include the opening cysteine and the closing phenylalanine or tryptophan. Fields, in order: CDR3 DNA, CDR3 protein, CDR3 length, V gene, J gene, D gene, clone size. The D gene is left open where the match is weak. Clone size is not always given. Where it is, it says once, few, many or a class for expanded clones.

CDR3 DNA: TGTGCCAGCCCCCCGAGGGCTAGCGGGAGCACAGATACGCAGTATTTT
CDR3 protein: CASPPRASGSTDTQYF
CDR3 length: 16
V gene: TRBV12-3/TRBV12-4
J gene: TRBJ2-3
D gene: TRBD2
clone size: many

CDR3 DNA: TGTGCCAGCAGTCCAGGGGTTGCAGTCTACGAGCAGTACTTC
CDR3 protein: CASSPGVAVYEQYF
CDR3 length: 14
V gene: TRBV6-2/TRBV6-3
J gene: TRBJ2-7
D gene: NA
clone size: few

CDR3 DNA: TGTGCCAGCAGTATATCGGGACAGGGGTACGAGCAGTACTTC
CDR3 protein: CASSISGQGYEQYF
CDR3 length: 14
V gene: TRBV12-3/TRBV12-4
J gene: TRBJ2-7
D gene: TRBD1
clone size: many

CDR3 DNA: TGTGCCAGCAGCCGGAGGGAGGGAGGTGGCTACGAGCAGTACTTC
CDR3 protein: CASSRREGGGYEQYF
CDR3 length: 15
V gene: TRBV5-5
J gene: TRBJ2-7
D gene: TRBD2
clone size: NA

CDR3 DNA: TGCGCCAGCGGGGGAGGAGGGACTCTCTACAATGAGCAGTTCTTC
CDR3 protein: CASGGGGTLYNEQFF
CDR3 length: 15
V gene: TRBV5-1
J gene: TRBJ2-1
D gene: NA
clone size: NA

CDR3 DNA: TGTGCCAGCAGCTCCGGGACGGGTCATTCACCCCTCCACTTT
CDR3 protein: CASSSGTGHSPLHF
CDR3 length: 14
V gene: TRBV12-3/TRBV12-4
J gene: TRBJ1-6
D gene: NA
clone size: NA

CDR3 DNA: TGTGCCAGCAGTTTACGCTCTCAACCGTCCACAGATACGCAGTATTTT
CDR3 protein: CASSLRSQPSTDTQYF
CDR3 length: 16
V gene: TRBV27
J gene: TRBJ2-3
D gene: NA
clone size: many

CDR3 DNA: TGTGCCAGCAGGCCCCGGCAGCAGTTCTTC
CDR3 protein: CASRPRQQFF
CDR3 length: 10
V gene: TRBV7-2
J gene: TRBJ2-1
D gene: NA
clone size: NA

CDR3 DNA: TGTGCCAGCAGCGTCCTCGGGACAGGGGGGAGCTACACCTTC
CDR3 protein: CASSVLGTGGSYTF
CDR3 length: 14
V gene: TRBV9
J gene: TRBJ1-2
D gene: TRBD1
clone size: NA

CDR3 DNA: TGTGCCAGCAGCTTCGGACAGGCCAACAATCAGCCCCAGCATTTT
CDR3 protein: CASSFGQANNQPQHF
CDR3 length: 15
V gene: TRBV5-6
J gene: TRBJ1-5
D gene: TRBD1
clone size: many

CDR3 DNA: TGTGCCAGCAGCTCTTCTCTCGTGGGAGAGCAGTACTTC
CDR3 protein: CASSSSLVGEQYF
CDR3 length: 13
V gene: TRBV7-2
J gene: TRBJ2-7
D gene: NA
clone size: many

CDR3 DNA: TGTGCCAGCAGCCAAGGAAGGGGCTACGGCCCCGAGCAGTACTTC
CDR3 protein: CASSQGRGYGPEQYF
CDR3 length: 15
V gene: TRBV14
J gene: TRBJ2-7
D gene: NA
clone size: NA

CDR3 DNA: TGCAGCGTTGCGGGCAGTCCCTACTCTGGAAACACCATATATTTT
CDR3 protein: CSVAGSPYSGNTIYF
CDR3 length: 15
V gene: TRBV29-1
J gene: TRBJ1-3
D gene: NA
clone size: few

CDR3 DNA: TGTGCCACCAGCAGAGATGGAGGGAGCTCCTACAATGAGCAGTTCTTC
CDR3 protein: CATSRDGGSSYNEQFF
CDR3 length: 16
V gene: TRBV15
J gene: TRBJ2-1
D gene: NA
clone size: few

CDR3 DNA: TGTGCCAGCAGCTTTCCCGGGGTCGAGCAGTACTTC
CDR3 protein: CASSFPGVEQYF
CDR3 length: 12
V gene: TRBV7-2
J gene: TRBJ2-7
D gene: NA
clone size: NA

CDR3 DNA: TGCGCCAGCAGGTCCAGGGACAAAACTGGGGAGCTGTTTTTT
CDR3 protein: CASRSRDKTGELFF
CDR3 length: 14
V gene: TRBV5-1
J gene: TRBJ2-2
D gene: NA
clone size: many

CDR3 DNA: TGTGCCACCAGCAGAGATCGGAGAACTAATGAAAAACTGTTTTTT
CDR3 protein: CATSRDRRTNEKLFF
CDR3 length: 15
V gene: TRBV15
J gene: TRBJ1-4
D gene: NA
clone size: many

CDR3 DNA: TGTGCCAGCAGCACCGGACAGGGGTTTTCACCCCTCCACTTT
CDR3 protein: CASSTGQGFSPLHF
CDR3 length: 14
V gene: TRBV11-2
J gene: TRBJ1-6
D gene: TRBD1
clone size: many

CDR3 DNA: TGTGCCAGCAGTTATTCCAGGTCAGGAAACACCATATATTTT
CDR3 protein: CASSYSRSGNTIYF
CDR3 length: 14
V gene: TRBV6-5
J gene: TRBJ1-3
D gene: NA
clone size: NA